The 30 T cell receptor beta chains reported below all come from one sample, sequenced in a study of ipilimumab plus nivolumab after autologous stem cell transplantation. Generated by immunoSEQ multiplex PCR, the TCRdb table keeps only in-frame clones and is missing some. Here the sample spans about 16,000 clones, over 70% being singletons. The sequenced sample was PBMCs, obtained in a trial of ipilimumab plus nivolumab as post-transplant consolidation. These receptors all stem from a male donor with diffuse large B-cell lymphoma.

The chain has TRBV19 and TRBJ2-3; 8 bases agree with TRBD2. The CDR3 is 16 amino acids. Trimming cost V 6 bases and J 2 bases; bases outside gene matches: 10. Germline lookup yields CDR1 LNHDA and CDR2 SQIVND (reference sequence). CDR3 loop: CASSLLAGGLTDTQYF. The CDR3 DNA is TGTGCCAGTAGCCTCCTGGCGGGGGGCCTCACAGATACGCAGTATTTT.

The chain links TRBV28 to TRBJ2-5; D might be TRBD1 or TRBD2, each matching 5 bases. Trimming took 4 bases from V and 5 from J, leaving 14 bases between them. Germline CDR1 and CDR2: MDHEN and SYDVKM. The CDR3 is 14 amino acids. The chain's CDR3 is CASSSDRSGETQYF. The CDR3 region has the DNA TGTGCCAGCAGTTCTGACAGAAGCGGCGAGACCCAGTACTTC.

Concerning this clone: One junction end disagrees with the germline gene, perhaps due to a read error. The same CDR3 also results from other DNA sequences found in this sample. This sequence joins TRBV28 and TRBJ1-4; D is ambiguous. The germline V gene has CDR1 MDHEN and CDR2 SYDVKM. CDR3 size: 14 residues. CDR3 bases: TGCGCCAGCATCCGAGGAGGCTACAGTGAAAAACTGTTTTTT. As protein: CASIRGGYSEKLFF.

This clone showed up just once. The chain has TRBV6-6 and TRBJ1-2; D unresolved. With 6 bases removed from V and 8 bases from J, the gap between germline ends came to 16 bases. Per the germline V gene, CDR1 is MNHNY and CDR2 is SVGAGI (reference sequence). CDR3 length equals 13 residues. The CDR3, as DNA: TGTGCCAGCAGCGGAATACCCTCACGGGGCTACACCTTC. It yields the protein CASSGIPSRGYTF.

CDR3 DNA: TGTGCCAGCAGCCTTGAGTTGGACAGGGCAAATTCACCCCTCCACTTT. This encodes CASSLELDRANSPLHF. The V gene is TRBV4-2, the J gene TRBJ1-6; 8 positions match TRBD1. In germline, CDR1 is LGHNA, CDR2 YNFKEQ. V lost 4 bases and J lost 7; bases outside the gene matches: 9. CDR3 length: 16 amino acids.

The J gene is TRBJ2-3, the V gene TRBV18; tentatively, D is TRBD1 (5 bases). Trimming took 2 bases from V and 3 from J, leaving 12 bases between them. Germline values: CDR1 KGHSH, CDR2 LQKENI. CDR3 size: 15 residues. As DNA, the CDR3 is TGTGCCAGCTCACCAGACAGTTTAATGACAGATACGCAGTATTTT. This codes for CASSPDSLMTDTQYF.

The chain couples TRBV2 to TRBJ1-2; D uncertain. The length of the CDR3 is 13 residues. The V gene lost 6 bases and the J gene lost 7 bases, with 15 bases spanning the gap. Germline assignment: CDR1 SNHLY and CDR2 FYNNEI. Here the CDR3 DNA reads TGTGCCAGCAGGCGAGGCCTAGACGGTGGCTACACCTTC. Protein: CASRRGLDGGYTF.

This chain's CDR3 is CASSQDRQDPSFAFF. The DNA for the CDR3 is TGTGCCAGCAGCCAAGATCGGCAGGACCCCAGTTTTGCTTTCTTT. The J gene is TRBJ1-1, the V gene TRBV4-2; no definite D call. This CDR3 has 15 residues. V lost 0 bases and J 11 bases, leaving 19 bases between the germline ends. Germline values: CDR1 LGHNA, CDR2 YNFKEQ.

The chain uses TRBV27 and TRBJ2-6; either TRBD1 or TRBD2 may fit D (6 bases each). Germline CDR1 MNHEY, CDR2 SMNVEV (reference sequence). V was clipped by 0 bases and J by 0 bases, with 24 bases between them. This CDR3 contains 22 residues. The CDR3 nucleotides are TGTGCCAGCAGTTTATCGTTGCGGGACACCGGTCGGCGGGCCTCTGGGGCCAACGTCCTGACTTTC. It specifies CASSLSLRDTGRRASGANVLTF.

The chain uses TRBV19 and TRBJ1-5, with TRBD1 matching 7 bases. The CDR3 has 15 amino acids. CDR1 is LNHDA, CDR2 SQIVND, per germline (reference sequence). The ends lost 5 bases at V and 6 bases at J; junction bases unmatched: 10. The CDR3 region is CASSLQTGSSQPQHF. DNA for the CDR3: TGTGCCAGTAGTCTCCAGACAGGGTCGAGTCAGCCCCAGCATTTT.

The chain combines TRBV7-3 with TRBJ2-6; D unclear. The CDR3 runs 15 residues. Trimming removed 5 bases from V and 0 bases from J, with 8 bases in between. Germline lookup yields CDR1 SGHTA and CDR2 FQGTGA. The CDR3 DNA reads TGTGCCAGCAGCGATTACGACTCTGGGGCCAACGTCCTGACTTTC. This codes for CASSDYDSGANVLTF. Using reference TRBV7-3 and TRBJ2-6 for the parts outside the CDR3, the full variable domain is GAGVSQTPSNKVTEKGKYVELRCDPISGHTALYWYRQSLGQGPEFLIYFQGTGAADDSGLPNDRFFAVRPEGSVSTLKIQRTERGDSAVYLCASSDYDSGANVLTFGAGSRLTVL.

The chain is built from TRBV28 and TRBJ2-7; D is perhaps TRBD1 or TRBD2 (5 bases each). The CDR3 extends over 13 amino acids. Germline V CDR1 and CDR2: MDHEN, SYDVKM. V shed 10 bases and J shed 0 bases, with 13 bases lying between them. This CDR3 reads CATRDLSSYEQYF. The CDR3 DNA is TGTGCCACCAGGGACCTAAGCTCCTACGAGCAGTACTTC.

The chain combines TRBV2 with TRBJ1-5, with 8 bases that match TRBD1. The V segment lost 5 bases and the J segment 9 bases; nucleotides outside the gene matches: 9. Per germline, CDR1 SNHLY and CDR2 FYNNEI. The CDR3 sequence is 14 residues long. This CDR3 is CASSQQGGTRPQHF. CDR3 bases: TGTGCCAGCAGTCAACAGGGGGGTACGAGGCCCCAGCATTTT.

The chain has TRBV20-1 and TRBJ2-4; D unclear. The CDR3 totals 11 residues. Per germline, CDR1 DFQATT and CDR2 SNEGSKA (reference sequence). In DNA form, the CDR3 reads TGCGGGCTTCTAGCCAAAAACATTCAGTACTTC. This sequence encodes CGLLAKNIQYF.

A word on this clone: At one end the junction does not follow the germline gene, possibly because of a read error. This chain links TRBV6-4 with TRBJ2-1; D not resolved. The germline V gene has CDR1 MRHNA and CDR2 SNTAGT. This CDR3 spans 15 amino acids. The CDR3 here is CAISEFASSYNEQFF. The CDR3, as DNA: TGTGCCATCAGTGAGTTCGCATCCTCCTACAATGAGCAGTTCTTC.

The rearrangement uses TRBV5-5 and TRBJ1-1; D unresolved. Looked up from germline, CDR1 is SGHKS and CDR2 is YYEKEE (reference sequence). V lost 6 bases and J 1 base, leaving 13 bases between the germline ends. The CDR3 extends over 14 amino acids. This CDR3 reads CASTSTLANTEAFF. In DNA form, the CDR3 reads TGTGCCAGCACCTCGACACTGGCGAACACTGAAGCTTTCTTT.

The CDR3 region has the DNA TGTGCCAGCAGCCCACCATGGGGGGAGCAGTTCTTC. It encodes CASSPPWGEQFF. V is TRBV7-8 and J is TRBJ2-1; D possibly uses TRBD1 or TRBD2 (5 bases each). Germline loops: CDR1 SGHVS, CDR2 FQNEAQ. The CDR3 totals 12 residues. V was pared by 5 bases and J by 10 bases, with 12 bases between.

V and J are TRBV6-5 and TRBJ1-5; possible D gene TRBD1, 5 bases. Trimming cost V 8 bases and J 6 bases, with 17 bases left between them. Per germline, CDR1 MNHEY and CDR2 SVGAGI. This CDR3 contains 14 residues. The CDR3 region is CASGRGGYGQPQHF. The CDR3 nucleotides read TGTGCCAGCGGGAGGGGAGGGTACGGTCAGCCCCAGCATTTT.

CDR3 loop: CASSIGDVLTF. Here the CDR3 DNA reads TGTGCCAGTAGTATAGGGGACGTCCTGACTTTC. The chain employs TRBV19 and TRBJ2-6; D is ambiguous. Germline CDR1 reads LNHDA; CDR2 reads SQIVND (reference sequence). There are 11 residues in the CDR3. V lost 1 base and J 11 bases, leaving 3 bases between the germline ends.

The chain couples TRBV5-4 to TRBJ1-1, with 9 bases fitting TRBD1. The V gene end was trimmed by 4 bases and the J gene end by 10 bases; junction bases not matched to a gene: 17. The CDR3 is 16 amino acids. Germline loops: CDR1 SGHNT, CDR2 YYREEE (reference sequence). CDR3 loop: CASSAGQGLSLGSAFF. For the CDR3, the DNA is TGTGCCAGCAGCGCGGGACAGGGTCTGAGCTTGGGATCAGCTTTCTTT. Drawing the rest from reference TRBV5-4 and TRBJ1-1, the complete variable domain is ETGVTQSPTHLIKTRGQQVTLRCSSQSGHNTVSWYQQALGQGPQFIFQYYREEENGRGNFPPRFSGLQFPNYSSELNVNALELDDSALYLCASSAGQGLSLGSAFFGQGTRLTVV.

This clone was recorded once. V gene TRBV5-4 combines with J gene TRBJ1-1; 8 bases line up with TRBD1. V shed 1 base, J shed 9 bases, and the junction held 5 bases outside the gene matches. The CDR3 loop spans 13 amino acids. Germline-derived CDR1 and CDR2 are SGHNT and YYREEE (reference sequence). The CDR3 loop is CASSLTGQGKAFF. The CDR3 DNA is TGTGCCAGCAGCTTGACAGGACAGGGTAAAGCTTTCTTT.

This clone appeared a single time. The V and J genes are TRBV19 and TRBJ1-1; 11 nucleotides match TRBD1. After removal of 8 bases from V and 1 base from J, the junction contained 9 bases not matched to a gene. The CDR3 has 16 amino acids. The germline gives CDR1 LNHDA, CDR2 SQIVND (reference sequence). The CDR3 coding sequence is TGTGCCAGTCACCAGGACAGGGGGCAAAGGAACACTGAAGCTTTCTTT. Its translation is CASHQDRGQRNTEAFF.

The CDR3 DNA sequence: TGTGCCATCAGCCGACAGGGTGTAGGCTCACCCCTCCACTTT. Residues: CAISRQGVGSPLHF. The gene calls are TRBV10-3 and TRBJ1-6; 7 nucleotides agree with TRBD1. The CDR3 extends over 14 amino acids. In germline, CDR1 is ENHRY, CDR2 SYGVKD. V lost 6 bases to trimming and J lost 10 bases; unmatched junction nucleotides: 9.

V usage is TRBV6-4 and J usage is TRBJ2-2; D is ambiguous. V was pared by 2 bases and J by 1 base, with 2 bases between. Germline-derived CDR1 and CDR2 are MRHNA and SNTAGT. The CDR3 is 13 amino acids. In DNA form, the CDR3 reads TGTGCCAGCAGTGACGTGAACACCGGGGAGCTGTTTTTT. Its protein is CASSDVNTGELFF.

A note on this clone: At one of its ends the junction is not consistent with the germline gene, which may arise from a read error. The rearrangement links TRBV18 to TRBJ1-1, with TRBD1 as a possible D gene (5 bases). The CDR3 is 13 residues long. The V gene's germline CDR1 is KGHSH and CDR2 LQKENI. CDR3 DNA sequence: TGTGCCAGCTCACCACAGGGGAACGCTGAAGCTTTCTTT. Its protein product is CASSPQGNAEAFF. Full variable domain (outside the CDR3, taken from reference TRBV18 and TRBJ1-1): NAGVMQNPRHLVRRRGQEARLRCSPMKGHSHVYWYRQLPEEGLKFMVYLQKENIIDESGMPKERFSAEFPKEGPSILRIQQVVRGDSAAYFCASSPQGNAEAFFGQGTRLTVV.

This chain connects TRBV27 to TRBJ2-2; D not resolved. Trimming removed 8 bases at V and 1 base at J, with 11 bases between. This CDR3 has 14 residues. CDR1 is MNHEY, CDR2 SMNVEV, per germline (reference sequence). CDR3: CASLGGMNTGELFF. CDR3 DNA sequence: TGTGCCAGCTTGGGTGGGATGAACACCGGGGAGCTGTTTTTT.

The chain is built from TRBV6-9 and TRBJ2-3, with D perhaps matching TRBD1 (6 bases). CDR3 length: 15 amino acids. CDR1 and CDR2 (germline): MNHGY, SVAAGI. Trimming stripped 6 bases from V and 3 bases from J, with 16 bases between. Written as DNA, the CDR3 is TGTGCCAGCAGGAGGGGGAGTCCTTTTACAGATACGCAGTATTTT. It specifies CASRRGSPFTDTQYF.

The chain uses TRBV5-1 and TRBJ2-5; D perhaps matches TRBD2 (5 bases). The J call is uncertain, as TRBJ2-7 better fits the DNA end. The CDR3 is 16 residues long. The germline gives CDR1 SGHRS, CDR2 YFSETQ. DNA for the CDR3: TGCGCCAGCAGCTTGGCGGACGCCTCCGGGACCTACGAGCAGTACTTC. Encoded protein: CASSLADASGTYEQYF.

This chain joins TRBV6-5 and TRBJ2-2, with a possible D match to TRBD2 (5 bases). The CDR3 runs to 14 residues. The V gene's germline CDR1 is MNHEY and CDR2 SVGAGI. Trimming removed 2 bases at V and 6 bases at J, with 10 bases between. CDR3 nucleotide sequence: TGTGCCAGCAGTTACGGGGTGGAGGCCGGGGAGCTGTTTTTT. It translates to CASSYGVEAGELFF.

V and J are TRBV15 and TRBJ1-2, with D possibly TRBD1 on 6 matching bases. Trimming cost V 8 bases and J 1 base, with 11 bases left between them. Germline lookup yields CDR1 LNHNV and CDR2 YYDKDF (reference sequence). The CDR3 runs 13 residues. In DNA, the CDR3 is TGTGCCACCTCCGGACAGAATAACTATGGCTACACCTTC. Protein sequence: CATSGQNNYGYTF.